This T cell receptor (beta chain) was sequenced in a study of blood T cells in healthy people across ages. Concerning this clonotype: The antigen is undetermined.

General study results and limits: Researchers said unsorted PBMCs prevented a conclusive naive versus antigen-experienced comparison. Age brought a roughly linear fall in TCR beta diversity measured per million T cells.

A sample-barcoded 5' primer and a J-beta primer mix were used in a second PCR of about 7 to 12 cycles. TCRdb reanalysed the 5' RACE reads using MiXCR and keeps one entry per CDR3 protein. The profile covers some 940,000 distinct CDR3 sequences, with roughly 29% appearing a single time and more than 8.5% taken by the ten largest. These records were also assigned to another study, of T cells of mothers and their children. That study adds: The people who donated were a few healthy Caucasian mothers and their six children.

Specimen: blood. The origin of this receptor is a woman aged 35 to 49 in good health.

This CDR3 reads CASSQGPIAGITEAFF. CDR3 coding DNA: TGCGCCAGCAGCCAAGGCCCTATCGCGGGGATCACTGAAGCTTTCTTT. This chain connects TRBV4-3 to TRBJ1-1; D is unresolved. CDR3 length: 16 residues. From germline, CDR1 is LGHNA and CDR2 YSLEER. The V end was cut by 1 base, the J end by 4 bases, with 16 bases between.